A single sample is the source of the 23 T cell receptor beta chains below, sequenced in a study of blood T cell repertoires in COVID-19. TCRdb's copy holds only in-frame clones and misses some; the assay was immunoSEQ multiplex PCR. The data show approximately 330,000 clones, with around 89% seen just once and under 1.1% held by the top ten. Sequenced material: peripheral blood. Every receptor here comes from a middle-aged woman with COVID-19, enrolled during active disease.

This chain joins TRBV5-1 and TRBJ1-1, with 7 bases lining up with TRBD1. Germline V gene lookup returns CDR1 SGHRS and CDR2 YFSETQ. Trimming cost V 4 bases and J 4 bases; bases outside gene matches: 10. The CDR3 is 15 amino acids. CDR3 residues: CASSEETGWGTEAFF. The CDR3 coding sequence is TGCGCCAGCAGCGAGGAGACAGGGTGGGGCACTGAAGCTTTCTTT. The variable domain in full, completed from reference TRBV5-1 and TRBJ1-1, reads KAGVTQTPRYLIKTRGQQVTLSCSPISGHRSVSWYQQTPGQGLQFLFEYFSETQRNKGNFPGRFSGRQFSNSRSEMNVSTLELGDSALYLCASSEETGWGTEAFFGQGTRLTVV.

The rearrangement uses TRBV19 and TRBJ1-5; 7 bases align to TRBD1. Germline CDR1 and CDR2: LNHDA and SQIVND (reference sequence). The junction had 5 bases not matched to a gene; V was cut back by 6 bases and J by 0 bases. This CDR3 comprises 15 residues. CDR3 loop: CASSLRTGSNQPQHF. The CDR3 DNA sequence: TGTGCCAGTAGCTTGCGGACAGGTAGCAATCAGCCCCAGCATTTT.

The chain employs TRBV7-2 and TRBJ2-7; possibly TRBD2 for D (5 bases). The CDR3 loop spans 15 amino acids. Per germline, CDR1 SGHTA and CDR2 FQGNSA. V lost 2 bases to trimming and J lost 1 base, with 12 bases between them. CDR3 bases: TGTGCCAGCAGCTTATTCTGGGGAGATTCCTACGAGCAGTACTTC. Protein: CASSLFWGDSYEQYF.

This chain uses TRBV9 with TRBJ2-1; TRBD1 agrees at 10 bases. Trimming cost V 3 bases and J 4 bases; bases outside gene matches: 7. The CDR3 totals 16 residues. Germline V CDR1 and CDR2: SGDLS, YYNGEE. CDR3 amino acids: CASSANEGQGYNEQFF. For the CDR3, the DNA is TGTGCCAGCAGCGCAAACGAGGGACAGGGGTACAATGAGCAGTTCTTC.

The gene calls are TRBV9 and TRBJ1-2; 8 nucleotides match TRBD1. V lost 0 bases to trimming and J lost 12 bases; unmatched junction nucleotides: 10. Germline V lookup: CDR1 SGDLS, CDR2 YYNGEE. The CDR3 runs to 14 residues. This CDR3 reads CASSVAPTGDYNTF. In DNA form, the CDR3 reads TGTGCCAGCAGCGTAGCCCCGACAGGGGATTATAACACCTTC.

A single count supports this clone. The chain carries TRBV30 and TRBJ1-6, with unresolved D. CDR1 is GTSNPN, CDR2 SVGIG, per germline (reference sequence). The CDR3 totals 11 residues. The V gene lost 3 bases and the J gene lost 8 bases, with 5 bases spanning the gap. CDR3 protein: CAWSQDSPLHF. The CDR3 region has the DNA TGTGCCTGGAGCCAGGATTCACCCCTCCACTTT.

The V gene is TRBV6-6, the J gene TRBJ1-1; TRBD1 matches at 9 bases. Germline lookup yields CDR1 MNHNY and CDR2 SVGAGI (reference sequence). This CDR3 region has 14 residues. V trimming: 6 bases; J trimming: 1 base; junction bases outside the gene matches: 3. The CDR3 protein is CASSWTGENTEAFF. The CDR3 DNA follows: TGTGCCAGCAGCTGGACAGGGGAGAACACTGAAGCTTTCTTT.

This clone was found once. The V and J genes are TRBV27 and TRBJ2-7; 7 nucleotides match TRBD1. V dropped 4 bases and J dropped 0; count of bases not matched to a gene: 3. CDR3 size: 14 residues. Germline V lookup: CDR1 MNHEY, CDR2 SMNVEV (reference sequence). The CDR3 sequence is CASSYRGISYEQYF. The CDR3, as DNA: TGTGCCAGCAGTTACAGGGGCATCTCCTACGAGCAGTACTTC.

The chain is built from TRBV28 and TRBJ1-2; 8 bases match TRBD1. V trimming: 5 bases; J trimming: 4 bases; junction bases outside the gene matches: 3. Germline V gene lookup returns CDR1 MDHEN and CDR2 SYDVKM. This CDR3 comprises 13 residues. CDR3 DNA: TGTGCCAGCAGTCTCGGGACAGGCTATGGCTACACCTTC. As protein: CASSLGTGYGYTF.

The chain combines TRBV18 with TRBJ1-4, with D unresolved. This CDR3 comprises 11 residues. Germline lookup yields CDR1 KGHSH and CDR2 LQKENI. V gave up 2 bases and J gave up 8 bases, with 3 bases separating them. CDR3 amino acids: CASSPSEKLFF. In DNA, the CDR3 is TGTGCCAGCTCACCATCGGAAAAACTGTTTTTT.

This sequence joins TRBV7-9 and TRBJ1-2; tentative D call: TRBD1 (5 bases). V shed 1 base and J shed 0 bases, with 6 bases lying between them. The CDR3 is 14 residues long. CDR1 and CDR2 from the germline V gene are SEHNR and FQNEAQ (reference sequence). The CDR3 nucleotides read TGTGCCAGCAGCTTAGGACAGCCTAACTATGGCTACACCTTC. Its translation: CASSLGQPNYGYTF.

The gene calls are TRBV15 and TRBJ1-1; perhaps TRBD1 as D (6 bases). The germline V and J ends were trimmed by 6 bases and 1 base, with 9 bases remaining between them. The CDR3 length is 13 residues. Germline loops: CDR1 LNHNV, CDR2 YYDKDF (reference sequence). Written as DNA, the CDR3 is TGTGCCACCAGGCTGACAGGGAACACTGAAGCTTTCTTT. It encodes CATRLTGNTEAFF.

This chain connects TRBV6-2 or TRBV6-3 to TRBJ2-1; D may be TRBD2 (5 bases). Germline V CDR1 and CDR2: MNHEY, SVGEGT. CDR3 length: 16 amino acids. The V gene lost 2 bases and the J gene lost 0 bases, with 11 bases spanning the gap. CDR3: CASSYLPGSSYNEQFF. The CDR3 coding sequence is TGTGCCAGCAGTTACCTCCCGGGGAGCTCCTACAATGAGCAGTTCTTC.

The chain links TRBV11-2 to TRBJ2-3; 8 bases fit TRBD1. Trimming removed 5 bases from V and 0 bases from J; junction bases left unmatched: 7. Germline lookup yields CDR1 SGHAT and CDR2 FQNNGV. CDR3 size: 16 residues. The CDR3 DNA reads TGTGCCAGCAGCGCCCGGACAGGGACTAGCACAGATACGCAGTATTTT. Translated, it gives CASSARTGTSTDTQYF.

The V and J genes are TRBV28 and TRBJ2-7; D perhaps matches TRBD1 (5 bases). V was cut by 1 base and J by 6 bases, with 16 bases left in between. Germline V CDR1 and CDR2: MDHEN, SYDVKM. There are 15 residues in the CDR3. The CDR3 DNA is TGTGCCAGCAGTTTATTAAGGCAGGGTCCGCGCGAGCAGTACTTC. It codes for CASSLLRQGPREQYF. The whole variable domain, filled in from reference TRBV28 and TRBJ2-7, reads DVKVTQSSRYLVKRTGEKVFLECVQDMDHENMFWYRQDPGLGLRLIYFSYDVKMKEKGDIPEGYSVSREKKERFSLILESASTNQTSMYLCASSLLRQGPREQYFGPGTRLTVT.

J is TRBJ2-1 and V is TRBV7-9; possibly TRBD2 for D (5 bases). Trimming left V 1 base short and J 9 bases short, with 13 bases between. The CDR3 is 14 amino acids. The germline V gene has CDR1 SEHNR and CDR2 FQNEAQ (reference sequence). The CDR3 region is CASSLVGSVGEQFF. CDR3 sequence (DNA): TGTGCCAGCAGCTTAGTGGGTAGCGTTGGTGAGCAGTTCTTC.

The rearrangement links TRBV7-9 to TRBJ2-4; D perhaps matches TRBD1 (5 bases). Germline values: CDR1 SEHNR, CDR2 FQNEAQ (reference sequence). Trimming left V 1 base short and J 9 bases short, with 13 bases between. This CDR3 region has 14 residues. The CDR3 DNA reads as TGTGCCAGCAGCTTAGTCAGGGAAAGGGGCATTCAGTACTTC. Translating gives CASSLVRERGIQYF.

This chain joins TRBV11-2 and TRBJ1-2; 10 positions match TRBD1. Germline CDR1 SGHAT, CDR2 FQNNGV. The junction had 8 bases not matched to a gene; V was cut back by 6 bases and J by 4 bases. The CDR3 covers 15 residues. The CDR3 DNA reads as TGTGCCAGCAGTGACCGGGACAGGGGTATCTATGGCTACACCTTC. Its translation: CASSDRDRGIYGYTF.

This clone was seen just once. The rearrangement links TRBV5-1 to TRBJ2-3; D is undetermined. CDR1 and CDR2 from the germline V gene are SGHRS and YFSETQ. This CDR3 has 14 amino acids. V gave up 4 bases and J gave up 3 bases, with 12 bases separating them. The CDR3 DNA follows: TGCGCCAGCAGCCCCCGCCCGGAGACAGATACGCAGTATTTT. Translating it yields CASSPRPETDTQYF. The full variable domain, in which reference TRBV5-1 and TRBJ2-3 provide the parts outside the CDR3, is KAGVTQTPRYLIKTRGQQVTLSCSPISGHRSVSWYQQTPGQGLQFLFEYFSETQRNKGNFPGRFSGRQFSNSRSEMNVSTLELGDSALYLCASSPRPETDTQYFGPGTRLTVL.

The chain uses TRBV6-6 and TRBJ1-3; 7 nucleotides align to TRBD1. The CDR3 loop spans 14 amino acids. Germline values: CDR1 MNHNY, CDR2 SVGAGI (reference sequence). V lost 8 bases, J lost 0 bases, and 4 bases stayed unmatched. The CDR3 nucleotides are TGTGCCAGCCACAGGGGAAGCTCTGGAAACACCATATATTTT. Its protein is CASHRGSSGNTIYF.

V is TRBV28 and J is TRBJ1-5; 11 bases align to TRBD1. Trimming removed 8 bases from V and 1 base from J; junction bases left unmatched: 7. There are 16 residues in the CDR3. Germline V gene sequence: CDR1 MDHEN, CDR2 SYDVKM. This CDR3 reads CASGGQGAWSNQPQHF. The DNA for the CDR3 is TGTGCCAGCGGAGGACAGGGGGCATGGAGCAATCAGCCCCAGCATTTT.

The chain uses TRBV27 and TRBJ1-2, with TRBD1 as a possible D gene (6 bases). Per germline, CDR1 MNHEY and CDR2 SMNVEV (reference sequence). The CDR3 is 11 residues long. V was trimmed by 8 bases and J by 5 bases, leaving 9 bases between them. The CDR3 spells CASLGQYGYTF. The CDR3 DNA reads TGTGCCAGCTTAGGACAGTATGGCTACACCTTC.

The chain joins TRBV12-3 or TRBV12-4 to TRBJ1-5; 7 nucleotides match TRBD1. This CDR3 is built from 12 residues. V lost 6 bases, J lost 7 bases, and 3 bases stayed unmatched. The CDR3 sequence: CASRRQGQPQHF. CDR3 nucleotides: TGTGCCAGCAGAAGACAGGGCCAGCCCCAGCATTTT.